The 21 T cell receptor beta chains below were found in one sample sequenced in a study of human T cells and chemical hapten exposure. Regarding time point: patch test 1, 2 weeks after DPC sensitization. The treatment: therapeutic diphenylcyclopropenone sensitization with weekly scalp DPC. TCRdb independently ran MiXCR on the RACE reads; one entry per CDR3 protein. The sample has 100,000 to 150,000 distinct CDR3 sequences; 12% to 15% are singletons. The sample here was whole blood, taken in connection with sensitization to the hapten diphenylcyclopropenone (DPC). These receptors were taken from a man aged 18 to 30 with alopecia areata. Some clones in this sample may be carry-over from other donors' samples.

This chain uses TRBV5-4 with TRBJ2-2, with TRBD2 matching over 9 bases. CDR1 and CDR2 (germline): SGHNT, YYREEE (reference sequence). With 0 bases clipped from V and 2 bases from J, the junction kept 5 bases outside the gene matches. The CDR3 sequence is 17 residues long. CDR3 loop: CASSLVLAGLNTGELFF. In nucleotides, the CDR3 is TGTGCCAGCAGCTTGGTTCTAGCGGGGCTTAACACCGGGGAGCTGTTTTTT.

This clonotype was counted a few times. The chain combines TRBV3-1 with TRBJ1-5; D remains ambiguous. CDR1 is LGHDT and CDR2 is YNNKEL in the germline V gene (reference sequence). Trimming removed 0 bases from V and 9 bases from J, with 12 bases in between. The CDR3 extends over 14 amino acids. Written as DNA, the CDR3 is TGTGCCAGCAGCCAAGATAAGGGAAATTGGCCCCAGCATTTT. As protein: CASSQDKGNWPQHF.

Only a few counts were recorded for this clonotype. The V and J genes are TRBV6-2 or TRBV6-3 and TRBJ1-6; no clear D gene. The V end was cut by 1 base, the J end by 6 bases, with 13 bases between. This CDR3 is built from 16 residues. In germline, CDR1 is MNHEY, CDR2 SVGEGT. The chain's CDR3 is CASSYFSVPANSPLHF. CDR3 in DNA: TGTGCCAGCAGTTACTTCAGTGTACCGGCTAATTCACCCCTCCACTTT.

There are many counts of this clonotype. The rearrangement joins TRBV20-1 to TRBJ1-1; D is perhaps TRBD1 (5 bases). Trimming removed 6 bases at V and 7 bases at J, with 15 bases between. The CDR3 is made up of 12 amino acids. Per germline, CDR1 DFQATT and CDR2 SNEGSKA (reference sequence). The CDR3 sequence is CSAPPPGIEAFF. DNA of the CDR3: TGCAGTGCCCCTCCCCCAGGGATTGAAGCTTTCTTT.

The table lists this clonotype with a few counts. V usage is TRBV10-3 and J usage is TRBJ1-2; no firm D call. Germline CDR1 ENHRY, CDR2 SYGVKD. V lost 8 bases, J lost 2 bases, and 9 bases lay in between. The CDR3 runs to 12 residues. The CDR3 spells CAIPRQNYGYTF. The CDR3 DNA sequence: TGTGCCATCCCTAGGCAAAACTATGGCTACACCTTC.

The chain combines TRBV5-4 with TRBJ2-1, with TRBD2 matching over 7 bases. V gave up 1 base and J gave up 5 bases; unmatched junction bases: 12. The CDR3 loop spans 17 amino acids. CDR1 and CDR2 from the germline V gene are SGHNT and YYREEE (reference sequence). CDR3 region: CASSLPPGGPLNNEQFF. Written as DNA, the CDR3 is TGTGCCAGCAGCTTGCCCCCGGGAGGCCCCCTCAACAATGAGCAGTTCTTC.

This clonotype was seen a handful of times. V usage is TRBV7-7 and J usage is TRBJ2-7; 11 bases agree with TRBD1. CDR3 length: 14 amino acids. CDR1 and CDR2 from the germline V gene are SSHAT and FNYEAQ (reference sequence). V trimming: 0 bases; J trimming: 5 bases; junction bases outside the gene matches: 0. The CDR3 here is CASSLAGQGDEQYF. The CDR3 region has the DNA TGTGCCAGCAGCTTAGCGGGACAGGGGGACGAGCAGTACTTC.

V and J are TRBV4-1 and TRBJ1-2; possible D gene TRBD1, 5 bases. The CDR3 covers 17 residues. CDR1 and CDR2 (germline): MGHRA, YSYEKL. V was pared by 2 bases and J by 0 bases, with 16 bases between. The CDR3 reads CASSQPWVGGSNYGYTF. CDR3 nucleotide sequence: TGCGCCAGCAGCCAACCCTGGGTCGGGGGATCTAACTATGGCTACACCTTC.

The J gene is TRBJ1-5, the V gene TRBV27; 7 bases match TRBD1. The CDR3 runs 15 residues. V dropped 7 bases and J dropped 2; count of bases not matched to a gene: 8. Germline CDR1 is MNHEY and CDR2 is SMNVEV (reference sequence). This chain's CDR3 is CASKTGTAGNQPQHF. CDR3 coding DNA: TGTGCCAGCAAGACTGGGACAGCGGGCAATCAGCCCCAGCATTTT.

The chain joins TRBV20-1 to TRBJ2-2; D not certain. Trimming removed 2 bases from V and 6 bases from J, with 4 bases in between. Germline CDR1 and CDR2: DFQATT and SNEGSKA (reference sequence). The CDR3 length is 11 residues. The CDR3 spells CSARYAGELFF. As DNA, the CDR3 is TGCAGTGCTAGATATGCCGGGGAGCTGTTTTTT.

The CDR3: CASRGTIQPQHF. CDR3 DNA sequence: TGTGCCAGCAGGGGAACCATCCAGCCCCAGCATTTT. This chain uses TRBV28 with TRBJ1-5; the D is unclear. The CDR3 spans 12 residues. Germline V lookup: CDR1 MDHEN, CDR2 SYDVKM. Between the trimmed V and J ends, which lost 6 bases and 7 bases, there was a span of 10 bases.

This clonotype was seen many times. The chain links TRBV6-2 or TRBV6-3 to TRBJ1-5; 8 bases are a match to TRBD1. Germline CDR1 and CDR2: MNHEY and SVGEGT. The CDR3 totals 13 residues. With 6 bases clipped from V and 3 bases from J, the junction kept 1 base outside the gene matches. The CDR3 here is CASRDRDNQPQHF. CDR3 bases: TGTGCCAGCAGGGACAGGGACAATCAGCCCCAGCATTTT.

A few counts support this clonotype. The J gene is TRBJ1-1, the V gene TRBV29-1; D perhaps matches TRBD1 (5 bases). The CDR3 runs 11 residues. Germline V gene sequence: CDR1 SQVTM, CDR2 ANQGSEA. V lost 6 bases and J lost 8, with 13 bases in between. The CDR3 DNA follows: TGCAGCGTCGAATGGGGGGACGAAGCTTTCTTT. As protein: CSVEWGDEAFF.

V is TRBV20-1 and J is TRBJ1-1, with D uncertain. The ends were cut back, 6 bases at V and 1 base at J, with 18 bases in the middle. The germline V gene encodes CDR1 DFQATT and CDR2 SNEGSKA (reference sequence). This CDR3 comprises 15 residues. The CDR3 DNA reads TGCAGTGCCAGCACGCCACGGAACAAGAACACTGAAGCTTTCTTT. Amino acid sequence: CSASTPRNKNTEAFF.

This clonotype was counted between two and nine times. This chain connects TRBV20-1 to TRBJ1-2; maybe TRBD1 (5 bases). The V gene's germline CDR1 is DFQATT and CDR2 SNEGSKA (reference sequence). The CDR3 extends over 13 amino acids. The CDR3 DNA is TGCAGACCCCTGGACAAGATCGGTTATGGCTACACCTTC. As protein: CRPLDKIGYGYTF.

The DNA of the CDR3 is TGCAGCGTTGACGTTAGGGGAAGTGAGCAGTTCTTC. Translation gives CSVDVRGSEQFF. J is TRBJ2-1 and V is TRBV29-1, with D perhaps TRBD1 (5 bases). Germline CDR1 is SQVTM and CDR2 is ANQGSEA. The CDR3 has 12 residues. Trimming pared 3 bases from V and 9 bases from J, leaving 12 bases between.

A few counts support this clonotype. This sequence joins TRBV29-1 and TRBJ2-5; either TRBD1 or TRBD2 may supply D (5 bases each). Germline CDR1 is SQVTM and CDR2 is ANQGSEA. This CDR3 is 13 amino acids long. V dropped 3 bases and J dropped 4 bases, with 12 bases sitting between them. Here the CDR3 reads CSVDWGIGETQYF. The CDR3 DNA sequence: TGCAGCGTTGACTGGGGGATTGGAGAGACCCAGTACTTC.

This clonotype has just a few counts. The CDR3 coding sequence is TGCAGCGTCGCTCCTCACAATGAGCAGTTCTTC. It encodes CSVAPHNEQFF. This chain uses TRBV29-1 with TRBJ2-1, with D hard to call. Germline V lookup: CDR1 SQVTM, CDR2 ANQGSEA. Trimming left V 6 bases short and J 5 bases short, with 8 bases between. The CDR3 extends over 11 amino acids.

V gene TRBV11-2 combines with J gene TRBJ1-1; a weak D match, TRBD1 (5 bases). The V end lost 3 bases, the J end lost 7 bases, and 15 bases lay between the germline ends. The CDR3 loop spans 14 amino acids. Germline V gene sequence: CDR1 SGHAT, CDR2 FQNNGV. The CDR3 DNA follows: TGTGCCAGCAGCTTCAACGGGGGGACCATTGAAGCTTTCTTT. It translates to CASSFNGGTIEAFF.

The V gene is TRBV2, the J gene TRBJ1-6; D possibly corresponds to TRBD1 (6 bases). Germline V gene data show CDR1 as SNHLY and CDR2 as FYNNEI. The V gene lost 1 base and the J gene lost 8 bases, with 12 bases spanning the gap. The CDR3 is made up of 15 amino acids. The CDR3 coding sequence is TGTGCCAGCAGTGAAGAGCGGGGGGCAGATTCACCCCTCCACTTT. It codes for CASSEERGADSPLHF. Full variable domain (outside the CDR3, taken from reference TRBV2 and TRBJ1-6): EPEVTQTPSHQVTQMGQEVILRCVPISNHLYFYWYRQILGQKVEFLVSFYNNEISEKSEIFDDQFSVERPDGSNFTLKIRSTKLEDSAMYFCASSEERGADSPLHFGNGTRLTVT.

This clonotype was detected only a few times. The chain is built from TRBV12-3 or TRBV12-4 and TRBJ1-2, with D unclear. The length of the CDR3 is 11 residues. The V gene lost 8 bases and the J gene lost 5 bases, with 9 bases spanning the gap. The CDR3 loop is CASWMGYGYTF. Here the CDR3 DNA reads TGTGCCAGCTGGATGGGTTATGGCTACACCTTC.